This TCR beta chain appears in the sequencing data of a study of T cells expressing NK-cell markers. Across the study: Within the sequenced cohort of eight donors, seven exhibited HCMV seropositivity and one was seronegative.

Whole-study findings and limits: It was still unclear whether expanded NKG2C+ T cell clones were HCMV specific.

The CDR3 contains 16 residues. The germline gives CDR1 MDHEN, CDR2 SYDVKM. For this clonotype: The target antigen is unknown.

Production of TCR beta cDNA relied on 5'RACE template switching with UMIs. TCRdb reanalyzed the 5' RACE reads and collapses them to one entry per CDR3 protein, without DNA. This table lists a few hundred thousand distinct CDR3 sequences. The sample consisted of blood T cells: a sorted CD56 or NKG2C T cell subset, CD4+ or CD8+ T cells, or bulk PBMC T cells (not recorded which). The chain uses TRBV28 and TRBJ2-5; TCRdb reports TRBD1, a call that lacks DNA to check it against. This clonotype was obtained from a man aged 18 to 69 in good health. CDR3 in amino acids: CASSQSGTMSQETQYF.